The clone carrying this T cell receptor (beta chain) was seen just once. This sample was taken from a study of blood T cell repertoires in COVID-19. Whole-study context: The United States, Italy and Spain provided the acute and convalescent COVID-19 samples.

How the authors handled the data: For nucleated cells, counts were estimated from reference gene primer amplification. This table comes from immunoSEQ multiplex PCR, and its TCRdb copy is limited to in-frame clones, with some not included. V and J calls and clone size are given by that table; D and trimming were obtained from the DNA. The table has 75,000 to 100,000 clones, roughly 85% seen once; the top ten hold roughly 5.4%. Trimming left V 7 bases short and J 0 bases short, with 10 bases between. Germline values: CDR1 SGHTS, CDR2 YDEGEE. This CDR3 contains 13 residues. V gene TRBV5-8 combines with J gene TRBJ2-5, with D perhaps matching TRBD2 (5 bases). Sequences were obtained from peripheral blood. The clonotype comes from a man between 60 and 70 years old with acute or convalescent COVID-19. CDR3 bases: TGTGCCAGCCGGGGTGGCAACCAAGAGACCCAGTACTTC. It yields the protein CASRGGNQETQYF.